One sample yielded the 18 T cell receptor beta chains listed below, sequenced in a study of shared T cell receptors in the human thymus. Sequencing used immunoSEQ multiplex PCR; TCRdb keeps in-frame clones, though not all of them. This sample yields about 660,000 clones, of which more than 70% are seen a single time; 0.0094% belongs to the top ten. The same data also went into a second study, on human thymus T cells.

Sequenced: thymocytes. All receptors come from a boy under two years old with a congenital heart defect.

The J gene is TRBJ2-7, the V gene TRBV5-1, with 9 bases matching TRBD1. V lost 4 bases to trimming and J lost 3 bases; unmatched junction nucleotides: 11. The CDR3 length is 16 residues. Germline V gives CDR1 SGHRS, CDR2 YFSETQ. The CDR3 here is CASSGKGQGTNYEQYF. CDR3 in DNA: TGCGCCAGCAGCGGGAAGGGACAGGGAACTAACTACGAGCAGTACTTC.

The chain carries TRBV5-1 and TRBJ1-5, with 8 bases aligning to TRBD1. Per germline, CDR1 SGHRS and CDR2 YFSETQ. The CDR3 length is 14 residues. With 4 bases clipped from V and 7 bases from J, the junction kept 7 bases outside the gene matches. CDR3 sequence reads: CASSSDRGLQPQHF. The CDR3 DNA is TGCGCCAGCAGCAGCGACAGGGGTTTACAGCCCCAGCATTTT.

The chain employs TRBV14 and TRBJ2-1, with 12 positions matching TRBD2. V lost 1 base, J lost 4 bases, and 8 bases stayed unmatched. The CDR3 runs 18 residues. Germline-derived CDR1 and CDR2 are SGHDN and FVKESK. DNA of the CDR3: TGTGCCAGCAGCCAAGCAGCGGGACTAGCGGGTGTATACAATGAGCAGTTCTTC. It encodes CASSQAAGLAGVYNEQFF.

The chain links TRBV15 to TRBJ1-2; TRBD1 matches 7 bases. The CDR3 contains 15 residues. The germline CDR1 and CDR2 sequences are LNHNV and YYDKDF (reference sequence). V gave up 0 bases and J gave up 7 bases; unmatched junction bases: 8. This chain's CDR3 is CATSRDLQGPGGYTF. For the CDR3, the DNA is TGTGCCACCAGCAGAGATCTACAGGGGCCCGGTGGCTACACCTTC.

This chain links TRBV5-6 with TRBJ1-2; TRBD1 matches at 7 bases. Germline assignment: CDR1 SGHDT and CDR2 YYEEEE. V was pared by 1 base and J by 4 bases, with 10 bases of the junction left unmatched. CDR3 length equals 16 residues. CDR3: CASSLTHRGPIYGYTF. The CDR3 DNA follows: TGTGCCAGCAGCTTGACCCACAGGGGCCCAATCTATGGCTACACCTTC.

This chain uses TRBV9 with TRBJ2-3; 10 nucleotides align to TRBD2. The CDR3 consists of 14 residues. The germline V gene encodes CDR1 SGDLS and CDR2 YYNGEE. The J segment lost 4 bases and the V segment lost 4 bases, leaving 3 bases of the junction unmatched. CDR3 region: CASSTGTSADTQYF. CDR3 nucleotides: TGTGCCAGCAGCACCGGGACTAGCGCAGATACGCAGTATTTT.

The CDR3 coding sequence is TGTGCCAGCAGCTCGACAGGGGTGGTAGCCTACAATGAGCAGTTCTTC. This encodes CASSSTGVVAYNEQFF. The chain carries TRBV7-9 and TRBJ2-1; the match to TRBD1 covers 8 bases. This CDR3 is built from 16 residues. Germline V gene sequence: CDR1 SEHNR, CDR2 FQNEAQ (reference sequence). J lost 2 bases, V lost 4 bases, and 7 bases had no gene match.

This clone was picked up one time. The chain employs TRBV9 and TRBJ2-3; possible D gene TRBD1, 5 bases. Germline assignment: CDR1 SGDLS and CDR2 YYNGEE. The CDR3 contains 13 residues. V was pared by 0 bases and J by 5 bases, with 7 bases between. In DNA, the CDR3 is TGTGCCAGCAGCGTAGAGCAGGGAGATACGCAGTATTTT. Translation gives CASSVEQGDTQYF.

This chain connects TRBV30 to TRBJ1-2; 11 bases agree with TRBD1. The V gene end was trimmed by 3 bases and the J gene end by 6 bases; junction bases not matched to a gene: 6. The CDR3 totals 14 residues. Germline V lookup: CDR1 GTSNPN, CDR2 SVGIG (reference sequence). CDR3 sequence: CAWRSRDRGNGYTF. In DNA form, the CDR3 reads TGTGCCTGGAGGTCCCGGGACAGGGGGAATGGCTACACCTTC.

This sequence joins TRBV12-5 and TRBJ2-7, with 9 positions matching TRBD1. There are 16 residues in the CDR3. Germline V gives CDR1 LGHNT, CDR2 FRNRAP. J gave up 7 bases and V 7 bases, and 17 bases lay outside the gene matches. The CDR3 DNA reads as TGTGCTAGTGAAGCCACCCGGACAGGGGATTCTAAAGAGCAGTACTTC. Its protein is CASEATRTGDSKEQYF. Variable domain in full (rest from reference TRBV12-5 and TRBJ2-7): DARVTQTPRHKVTEMGQEVTMRCQPILGHNTVFWYRQTMMQGLELLAYFRNRAPLDDSGMPKDRFSAEMPDATLATLKIQPSEPRDSAVYFCASEATRTGDSKEQYFGPGTRLTVT.

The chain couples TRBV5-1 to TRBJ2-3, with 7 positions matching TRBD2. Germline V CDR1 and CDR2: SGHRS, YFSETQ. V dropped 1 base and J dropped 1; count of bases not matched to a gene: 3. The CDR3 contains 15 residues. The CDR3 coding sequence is TGCGCCAGCAGCTTGAGAGCGGGGCGCACAGATACGCAGTATTTT. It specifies CASSLRAGRTDTQYF.

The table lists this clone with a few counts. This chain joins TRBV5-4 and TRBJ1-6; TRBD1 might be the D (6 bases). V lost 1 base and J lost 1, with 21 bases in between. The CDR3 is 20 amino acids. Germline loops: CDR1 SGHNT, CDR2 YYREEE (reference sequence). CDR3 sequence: CASSLTKYVEGESYNSPLHF. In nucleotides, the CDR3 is TGTGCCAGCAGCTTGACAAAGTACGTTGAGGGGGAATCCTATAATTCACCCCTCCACTTT.

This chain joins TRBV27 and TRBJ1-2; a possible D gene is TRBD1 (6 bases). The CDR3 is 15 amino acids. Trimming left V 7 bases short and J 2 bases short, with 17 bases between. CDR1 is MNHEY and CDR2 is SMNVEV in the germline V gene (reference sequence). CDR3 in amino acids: CASKGSGHVNYGYTF. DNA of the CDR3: TGTGCCAGCAAGGGGTCGGGACATGTGAACTATGGCTACACCTTC.

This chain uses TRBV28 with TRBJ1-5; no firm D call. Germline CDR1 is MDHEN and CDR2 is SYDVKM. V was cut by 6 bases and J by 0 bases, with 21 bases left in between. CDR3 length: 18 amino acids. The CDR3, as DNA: TGTGCCAGCAGCCTACAAGATACAGCCCGTTATAGCAATCAGCCCCAGCATTTT. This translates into CASSLQDTARYSNQPQHF.

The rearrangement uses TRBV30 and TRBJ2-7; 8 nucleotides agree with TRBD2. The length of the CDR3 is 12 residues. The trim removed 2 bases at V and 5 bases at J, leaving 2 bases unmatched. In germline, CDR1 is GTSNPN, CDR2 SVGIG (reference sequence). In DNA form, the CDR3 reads TGTGCCTGGAGTCCGGGAGGGAACGAGCAGTACTTC. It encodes CAWSPGGNEQYF.

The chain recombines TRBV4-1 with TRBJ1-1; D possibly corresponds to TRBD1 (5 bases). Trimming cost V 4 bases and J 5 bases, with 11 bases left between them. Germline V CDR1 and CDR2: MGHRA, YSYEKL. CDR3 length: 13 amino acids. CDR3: CASSLQGWTEAFF. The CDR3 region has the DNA TGCGCCAGCAGCCTTCAGGGATGGACTGAAGCTTTCTTT.

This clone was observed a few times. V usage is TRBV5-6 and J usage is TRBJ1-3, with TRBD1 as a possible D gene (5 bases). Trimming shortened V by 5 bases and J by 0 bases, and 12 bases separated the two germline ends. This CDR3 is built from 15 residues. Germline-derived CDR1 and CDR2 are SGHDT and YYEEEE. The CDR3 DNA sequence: TGTGCCAGCAGTCGATGGGGCATCTCTGGAAACACCATATATTTT. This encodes CASSRWGISGNTIYF.

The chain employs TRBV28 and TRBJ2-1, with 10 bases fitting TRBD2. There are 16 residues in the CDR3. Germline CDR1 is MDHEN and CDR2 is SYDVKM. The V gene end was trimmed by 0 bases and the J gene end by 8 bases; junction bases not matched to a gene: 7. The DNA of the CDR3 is TGTGCCAGCAGTTTATGCCCTAGCGGGAGATGGGATGAGCAGTTCTTC. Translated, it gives CASSLCPSGRWDEQFF.